What follows is one T cell receptor (beta chain) and its context. Its antigen is undetermined. The rectum was sampled with one to two pinch biopsies at colonoscopy. V gave up 1 base and J gave up 7 bases, with 14 bases separating them. This CDR3 is built from 14 residues. In germline, CDR1 is SGHRS, CDR2 YFSETQ. Sequencing depth was up to 500,000 reads per sample. The protocol was immunoSEQ multiplex PCR, while the TCRdb copy is restricted to in-frame clones and leaves out a portion. Of 15,000 to 20,000 clones listed, just under 75% were seen once; the top ten hold about 3%. This sample is drawn from a study of pediatric ulcerative colitis. Study findings and constraints: Total lymphocyte DNA, not sorted subsets, was the template. Acute severe colitis showed lower rectal diversity from clonal expansions.

Sequencing was carried out using gut tissue. This receptor was obtained from a girl aged 10 to 17 with moderate ulcerative colitis. The chain combines TRBV5-1 with TRBJ1-2; D is perhaps TRBD1 (5 bases). DNA of the CDR3: TGCGCCAGCAGCTTGTTGGCAGGGAGGGGTGGCTACACCTTC. It specifies CASSLLAGRGGYTF.